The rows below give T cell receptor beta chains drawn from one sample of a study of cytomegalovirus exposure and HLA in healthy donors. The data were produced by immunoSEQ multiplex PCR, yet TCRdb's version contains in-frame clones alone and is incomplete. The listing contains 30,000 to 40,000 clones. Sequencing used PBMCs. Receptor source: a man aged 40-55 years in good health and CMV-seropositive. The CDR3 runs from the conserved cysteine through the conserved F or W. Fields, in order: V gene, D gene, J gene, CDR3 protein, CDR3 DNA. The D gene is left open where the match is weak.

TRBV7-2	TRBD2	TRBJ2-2	CASSADGLAGRTGELFF	TGTGCCAGCAGCGCCGACGGGCTAGCGGGGCGCACCGGGGAGCTGTTTTTT
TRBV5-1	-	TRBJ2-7	CASSAVQDEQYF	TGCGCCAGCAGCGCGGTACAGGACGAGCAGTACTTC
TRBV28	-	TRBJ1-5	CASSSYQPQHF	TGTGCCAGCAGTTCCTATCAGCCCCAGCATTTT
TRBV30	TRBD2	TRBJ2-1	CAWTYRGRASNEQFF	TGTGCCTGGACATACCGTGGGAGGGCTTCCAATGAGCAGTTCTTC
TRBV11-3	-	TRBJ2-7	CASSSQYEQYF	TGTGCCAGCAGCTCTCAGTACGAGCAGTACTTC
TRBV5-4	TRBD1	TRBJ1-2	CASSLMGQLNYGYTF	TGTGCCAGCAGCTTGATGGGACAGCTTAACTATGGCTACACCTTC
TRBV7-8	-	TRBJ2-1	CASSFRLREQFF	TGTGCCAGCAGCTTCCGTCTGAGGGAGCAGTTCTTC
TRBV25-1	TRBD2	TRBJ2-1	CATWTSGRGSEQFF	TGTGCCACATGGACTAGCGGGAGGGGTAGTGAGCAGTTCTTC
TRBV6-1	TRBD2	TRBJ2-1	CASITSGSVDEQFF	TGTGCCAGCATTACTAGCGGGAGTGTGGATGAGCAGTTCTTC
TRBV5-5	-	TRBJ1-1	CASSLGAGMNTEAFF	TGTGCCAGCAGCTTGGGGGCGGGAATGAACACTGAAGCTTTCTTT
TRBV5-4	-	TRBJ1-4	CASSPGPSSTNEKLFF	TGTGCCAGCAGCCCAGGTCCCTCCTCAACTAATGAAAAACTGTTTTTT
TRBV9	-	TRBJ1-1	CASSAGQSNTEAFF	TGTGCCAGCAGCGCCGGACAGTCGAACACTGAAGCTTTCTTT
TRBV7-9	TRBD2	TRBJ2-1	CASSLGLAGGGFF	TGTGCCAGCAGCTTAGGTCTAGCGGGAGGAGGGTTCTTC
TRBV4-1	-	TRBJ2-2	CASSQEFVRSTGELFF	TGCGCCAGCAGCCAAGAATTCGTCAGGTCAACCGGGGAGCTGTTTTTT
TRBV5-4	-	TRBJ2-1	CASSFGAEPNEQFF	TGTGCCAGCAGCTTCGGAGCGGAGCCCAATGAGCAGTTCTTC